This paragraph reports one T cell receptor (beta chain). In the authors' workflow: Amplification with reference gene primers provided the estimates of nucleated cell counts. The assay was immunoSEQ multiplex PCR, and TCRdb's table has in-frame clones only and misses some. V and J calls plus clone size are reproduced from that table; the DNA served to infer D and trimming. This table holds about 240,000 clones, about 83% found once. The data were obtained in a study of blood T cell repertoires in COVID-19. About the study: Specimens from acute and convalescent COVID-19 originated in the United States, Italy and Spain.

V gave up 4 bases and J gave up 0 bases, with 10 bases separating them. CDR1 is SGHNT, CDR2 YYREEE, per germline (reference sequence). The CDR3 has 14 amino acids. V is TRBV5-4 and J is TRBJ1-1; D not resolved. Sequences were obtained from peripheral blood. The TCR sequence derives from a man aged 25-45 years who had recovered from COVID-19. The CDR3: CASSLEPMNTEAFF. The CDR3 coding sequence is TGTGCCAGCAGCCTAGAGCCCATGAACACTGAAGCTTTCTTT.